Below, 4 T cell receptor beta chains from the same sample are listed, as sequenced in a study of blood T cell repertoires in COVID-19. TCRdb keeps only in-frame clones here, not all; method: immunoSEQ multiplex PCR. The data contain approximately 150,000 clones, 84% of them seen just once; the ten biggest clones take up approximately 10%. Sequenced input: peripheral blood. The receptors derive from a man aged 55-75 years with active or convalescent COVID-19.

On this clone: The junction shows a germline mismatch at one end, possibly a read error. The chain combines TRBV6-1 with TRBJ2-3; D is uncertain. CDR1 and CDR2 (germline): MNHNS, SASEGT. This CDR3 contains 13 residues. CDR3 nucleotides: TGTGCCAGCCGTGACCAGCGCCTAGTTCCGCAGTATTTT. Protein: CASRDQRLVPQYF.

The chain recombines TRBV12-3 or TRBV12-4 with TRBJ2-5, with D perhaps matching TRBD2 (5 bases). With 5 bases removed from V and 9 bases from J, the gap between germline ends came to 16 bases. The CDR3 has 13 residues. The CDR3 coding sequence is TGTGCCAGCAGTCAATGGGTGGTGGAGGCCCAGTACTTC. Amino acids: CASSQWVVEAQYF.

The genes are TRBV12-5 and TRBJ1-1; D not certain. The V end lost 7 bases, the J end lost 6 bases, and 18 bases lay between the germline ends. This CDR3 has 14 amino acids. CDR1 is LGHNT and CDR2 is FRNRAP in the germline V gene. The CDR3 protein is CASAPSLELAEAFF. The CDR3 DNA reads TGTGCTAGTGCCCCATCCCTTGAACTCGCTGAAGCTTTCTTT.

The chain couples TRBV7-9 to TRBJ2-7; D remains ambiguous. V shed 4 bases and J shed 2 bases, with 15 bases lying between them. The CDR3 length is 15 residues. Germline V gives CDR1 SEHNR, CDR2 FQNEAQ (reference sequence). The CDR3 bases are TGTGCCAGCAGCTCCCGGCAGGATCCGACCTACGAGCAGTACTTC. Encoded protein: CASSSRQDPTYEQYF.